Sequencing of this T cell receptor (beta chain) was carried out in a study of blood T cell repertoires in COVID-19. For the study at large: The United States, Italy and Spain supplied acute and convalescent COVID-19 samples.

Measured with immunoSEQ multiplex PCR; TCRdb has only the in-frame clones, and not every one. The sample lists tens of thousands of clones, 80% to 85% seen once, with about a tenth in the top ten. CDR1 is SGDLS and CDR2 is YYNGEE in the germline V gene. This CDR3 region has 15 residues. The germline V and J ends were trimmed by 0 bases and 2 bases, with 9 bases remaining between them. A Seattle source enrolled patients during active infection and followed them longitudinally. Specimen: peripheral blood. The sequence was collected from a man older than 75 with COVID-19, enrolled during active disease. The J gene is TRBJ2-1, the V gene TRBV9; a weak D match, TRBD2 (7 bases). The CDR3 loop is CASSVEGGAYNEQFF. The CDR3, as DNA: TGTGCCAGCAGCGTAGAAGGGGGGGCCTACAATGAGCAGTTCTTC.